This TCR beta chain derives from a study of T cell responses to AZD1222 COVID-19 vaccine (dated by TCRdb to the early 2020s). Describing the broader study: A total of approximately 240 trial participants underwent TCR sequencing, of whom more than 200 had received two doses of AZD1222 and 26 had received two doses of the MenACWY control vaccine. Trial participants were enrolled by age into subgroups of 18-55, 56-69 and 70-plus years, and around 140, 26 and 57 TCR-sequenced participants, respectively, were included in these subgroups. Paper-wide results and their limitations: Nearly half of unique spike-specific TCRs reportedly recognized epitopes outside regions mutated in the B.1.351 and B.1.1.7 variants. Conclusions about previously exposed vaccinees are limited, since just five to seven AZD1222 recipients were seropositive for SARS-CoV-2 at baseline. In the small 56-69-year group, the increase in depth fell short of significance, most likely because of low power. Most participants were white British and females outnumbered males, and the authors suggested that clonal diversity may have been underestimated. CD4 TCRs associated with the vaccine covered the entire spike protein, and the dominant responses were in regions 160-218 and 743-854. Because no day 14 peak-response samples were available, repertoires were characterized only after the peak T cell response. A significant rise in spike-specific TCR breadth and depth was observed after two AZD1222 doses relative to day 0 and relative to MenACWY recipients.

The CDR3 regions of human TCRbeta chains were subjected to immunosequencing. Regarding the original processing steps: Repertoire TCRs were checked for matches against a reference library of SARS-CoV-2-specific TCRs that had been generated using the MIRA antigen-specificity platform. Breadth meant the fraction of unique TCRs that were SARS-CoV-2-associated, whereas depth meant the fraction of total T cells that were SARS-CoV-2-associated. Each spike-specific TCR was assigned to its reactive spike region and to a CD4 or CD8 class using the MIRA data. Log10-transformed breadth and depth values were compared by one-way ANOVA with Sidak's multiple comparisons tests. Imported from immuneACCESS, the table was reduced by TCRdb to in-frame sequences with V and J called. These copies leave out some clones; in studies compared against another copy, an unresolved V gene accounts for under half, and the cause of the remainder is not known. V, J and clone size are those of that table, while D and trimming were read from the DNA. The sample data list about 150,000 clones, and around 85% of these were observed just once. Approximately 8% of the sample goes to the ten largest clones.

As concerns this clone: What antigen it recognizes has not been identified. No base quality values were provided; no much bigger clone lies one nucleotide off.

The time point label, read with the paper, signifies: about 28 days (+/-7) after the second vaccine dose. Sample treatment or condition, as interpreted from the label and publication: meningococcal conjugate vaccine given as trial control. The vaccinee samples were drawn from two UK trials, COV001 and COV002, one of which was a single-blind randomized controlled phase 2/3 trial testing AZD1222 (ChAdOx1 nCoV-19) in healthy adults. Trial participant PBMC samples were collected at day 0 and day 28 after the second dose for TCRbeta chain sequencing. V is pared back by 2 bases and J by 7 bases, with 11 bases lying between the germline termini. From cysteine to phenylalanine, the CDR3 is 14 amino acids long. Just the 42-base CDR3 DNA is kept, in frame starting at base 1. Reading the germline V gene gives CDR1 SGHTA and CDR2 FQGTGA.

Sample: peripheral blood, taken 28 days after the second dose of the MenACWY control vaccine. This TCR was recovered from an adult who received the MenACWY meningococcal vaccine as a control. The chain is encoded by TRBV7-3 joined to TRBJ2-2, with the D gene too uncertain to name. The CDR3 is CASSLVSPGGELFF. At the DNA level, the sequence is TGTGCCAGCAGCTTAGTTAGTCCAGGCGGGGAGCTGTTTTTT.